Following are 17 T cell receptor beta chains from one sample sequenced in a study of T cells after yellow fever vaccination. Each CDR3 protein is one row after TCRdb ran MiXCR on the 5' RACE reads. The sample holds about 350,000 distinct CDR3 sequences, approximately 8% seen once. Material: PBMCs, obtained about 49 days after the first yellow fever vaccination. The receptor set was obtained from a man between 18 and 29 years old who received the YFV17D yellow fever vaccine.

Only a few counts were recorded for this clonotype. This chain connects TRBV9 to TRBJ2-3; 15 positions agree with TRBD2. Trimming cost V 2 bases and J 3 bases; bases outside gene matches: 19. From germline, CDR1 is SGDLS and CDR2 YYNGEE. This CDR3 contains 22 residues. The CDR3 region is CASSVLPTPLGLAGGLTDTQYF. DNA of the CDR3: TGTGCCAGCAGCGTCTTACCTACCCCTCTCGGACTAGCGGGGGGGTTAACAGATACGCAGTATTTT.

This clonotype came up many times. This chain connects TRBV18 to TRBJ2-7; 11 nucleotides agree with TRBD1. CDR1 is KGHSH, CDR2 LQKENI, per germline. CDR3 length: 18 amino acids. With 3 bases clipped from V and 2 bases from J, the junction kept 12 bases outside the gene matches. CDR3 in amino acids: CASSPRTTGQGVTYEQYF. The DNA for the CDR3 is TGTGCCAGCTCACCCAGAACAACGGGACAGGGGGTAACCTACGAGCAGTACTTC.

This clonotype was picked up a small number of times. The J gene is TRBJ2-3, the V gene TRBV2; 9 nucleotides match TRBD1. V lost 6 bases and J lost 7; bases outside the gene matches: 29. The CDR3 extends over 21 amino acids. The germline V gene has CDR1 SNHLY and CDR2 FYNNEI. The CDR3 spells CASSFWGDRGIRGQMLHTQYF. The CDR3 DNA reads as TGTGCCAGCAGCTTTTGGGGTGACAGGGGGATAAGGGGACAGATGCTTCATACGCAGTATTTT.

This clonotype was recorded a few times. This chain's CDR3 is CASSLGADYGYTF. The CDR3 nucleotides are TGTGCCAGCAGTTTAGGTGCTGACTATGGCTACACCTTC. The chain carries TRBV6-6 and TRBJ1-2; D is undetermined. Trimming pared 4 bases from V and 3 bases from J, leaving 9 bases between. The CDR3 contains 13 residues. Germline CDR1 MNHNY, CDR2 SVGAGI (reference sequence).

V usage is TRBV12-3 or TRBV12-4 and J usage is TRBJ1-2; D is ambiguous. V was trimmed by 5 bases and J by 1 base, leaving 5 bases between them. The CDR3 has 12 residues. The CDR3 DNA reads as TGTGCCAGCAGTAACTATAACTATGGCTACACCTTC. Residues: CASSNYNYGYTF.

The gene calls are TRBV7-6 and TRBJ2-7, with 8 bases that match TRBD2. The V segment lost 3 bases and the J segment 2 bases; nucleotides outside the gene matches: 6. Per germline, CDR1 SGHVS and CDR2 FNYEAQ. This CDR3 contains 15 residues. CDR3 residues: CASSLEPGGTYEQYV. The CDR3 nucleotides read TGTGCCAGCAGCTTGGAACCGGGAGGGACCTACGAGCAGTACGTC.

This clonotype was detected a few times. CDR3 bases: TGTGCCAGCTCACCACGTCTGATGGTCCAAGAGACCCAGTACTTC. It specifies CASSPRLMVQETQYF. The J gene is TRBJ2-5, the V gene TRBV18; unclear D gene. The CDR3 covers 15 residues. V was shortened by 1 base and J by 1 base, with 10 bases between the two germline ends. Looked up from germline, CDR1 is KGHSH and CDR2 is LQKENI.

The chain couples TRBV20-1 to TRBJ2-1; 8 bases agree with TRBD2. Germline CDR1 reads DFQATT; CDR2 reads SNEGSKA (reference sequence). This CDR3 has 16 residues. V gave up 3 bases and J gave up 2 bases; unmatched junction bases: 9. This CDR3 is CSASPIPGLAYNEQFF. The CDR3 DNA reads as TGCAGTGCTAGCCCCATTCCGGGACTAGCCTACAATGAGCAGTTCTTC.

The CDR3 reads CASSLDFLGAGENEQFF. The CDR3 DNA follows: TGTGCCAGCAGCTTAGATTTTTTAGGGGCCGGAGAAAATGAGCAGTTCTTC. The rearrangement links TRBV11-3 to TRBJ2-1; tentatively, D is TRBD1 (5 bases). Deletions cut 0 bases from V and 7 bases from J, with 19 bases between. Germline V CDR1 and CDR2: SGHNT, YENEEA. The length of the CDR3 is 17 residues.

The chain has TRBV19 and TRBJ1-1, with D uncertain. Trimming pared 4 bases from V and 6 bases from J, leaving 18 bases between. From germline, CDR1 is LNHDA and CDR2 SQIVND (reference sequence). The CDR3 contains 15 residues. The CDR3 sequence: CASSTTGVGEAEAFF. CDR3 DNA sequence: TGTGCCAGTAGTACAACCGGGGTCGGAGAGGCTGAAGCTTTCTTT.

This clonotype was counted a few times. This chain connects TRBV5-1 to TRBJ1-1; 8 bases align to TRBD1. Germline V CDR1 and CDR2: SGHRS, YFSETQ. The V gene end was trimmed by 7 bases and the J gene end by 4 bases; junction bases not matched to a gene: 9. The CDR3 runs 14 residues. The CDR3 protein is CASAGGDPGTEAFF. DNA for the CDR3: TGCGCCAGCGCAGGGGGCGATCCGGGCACTGAAGCTTTCTTT.

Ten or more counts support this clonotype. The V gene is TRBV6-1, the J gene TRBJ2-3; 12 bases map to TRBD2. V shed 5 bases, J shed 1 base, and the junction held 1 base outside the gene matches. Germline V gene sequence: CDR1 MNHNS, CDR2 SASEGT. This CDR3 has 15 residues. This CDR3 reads CASSRLAGGTDTQYF. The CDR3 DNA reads TGTGCCAGCAGTAGACTAGCGGGGGGCACAGATACGCAGTATTTT.

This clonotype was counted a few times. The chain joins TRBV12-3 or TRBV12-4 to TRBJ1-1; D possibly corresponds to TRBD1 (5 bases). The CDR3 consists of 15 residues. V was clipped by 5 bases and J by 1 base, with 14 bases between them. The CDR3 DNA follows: TGTGCCAGCAGTAGGACTAACGACAGGAACACTGAAGCTTTCTTT. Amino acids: CASSRTNDRNTEAFF.

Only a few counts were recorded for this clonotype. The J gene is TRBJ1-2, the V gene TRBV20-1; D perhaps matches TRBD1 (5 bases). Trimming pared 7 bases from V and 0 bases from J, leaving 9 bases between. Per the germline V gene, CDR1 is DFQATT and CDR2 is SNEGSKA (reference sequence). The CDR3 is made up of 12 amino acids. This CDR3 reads CSVTGSNYGYTF. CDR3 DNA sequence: TGCAGTGTCACAGGATCTAACTATGGCTACACCTTC.

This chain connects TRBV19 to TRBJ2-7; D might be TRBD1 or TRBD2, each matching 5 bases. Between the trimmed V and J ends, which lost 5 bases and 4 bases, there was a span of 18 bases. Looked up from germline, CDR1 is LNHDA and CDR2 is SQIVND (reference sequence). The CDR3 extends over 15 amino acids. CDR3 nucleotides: TGTGCCAGTAGTGACCCCGGGGCCCGCGGGTACGAGCAGTACTTC. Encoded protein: CASSDPGARGYEQYF.

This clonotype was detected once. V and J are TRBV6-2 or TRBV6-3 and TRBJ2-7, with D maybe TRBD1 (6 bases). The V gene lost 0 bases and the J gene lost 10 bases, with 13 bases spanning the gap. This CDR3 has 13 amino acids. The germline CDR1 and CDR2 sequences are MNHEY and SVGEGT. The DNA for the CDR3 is TGTGCCAGCAGTTACTCGACGGCAGGGGAACAGTACGTC. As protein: CASSYSTAGEQYV.

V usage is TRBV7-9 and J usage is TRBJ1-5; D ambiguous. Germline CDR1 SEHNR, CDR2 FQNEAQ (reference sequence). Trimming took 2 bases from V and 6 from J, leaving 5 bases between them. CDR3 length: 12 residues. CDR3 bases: TGTGCCAGCAGCTTATATTCTCAGCCCCAGCATTTT. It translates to CASSLYSQPQHF.